The 31 T cell receptor beta chains listed next were all sequenced from one sample in a study of T-cell reconstitution after alpha-beta-depleted transplantation in children. As it was prepared, the TCRbeta library received unique molecular identifiers. Each CDR3 protein gets one entry after TCRdb re-called the PCR reads with MiXCR. The table has about 400,000 distinct CDR3 sequences, around 21% seen once; the top ten hold about 3.8%. The source material was PBMCs from the stem cell graft donor, sampled from the stem cell graft. These receptor sequences come from a human donor who donated a stem cell graft to a child with acute myeloid leukemia.

This clonotype has at least ten counts. The chain couples TRBV29-1 to TRBJ2-1; 8 nucleotides line up with TRBD1. CDR3 length: 13 amino acids. Germline CDR1 and CDR2: SQVTM and ANQGSEA. Trimming cost V 6 bases and J 4 bases; bases outside gene matches: 5. The CDR3 loop is CSVPDRAYNEQFF. In DNA, the CDR3 is TGCAGCGTCCCGGACAGGGCTTACAATGAGCAGTTCTTC.

This clonotype was observed a few times. This chain joins TRBV12-3 or TRBV12-4 and TRBJ1-5; 7 bases are a match to TRBD1. The CDR3 spans 15 residues. After removal of 6 bases from V and 3 bases from J, the junction contained 8 bases not matched to a gene. The CDR3 nucleotides are TGTGCCAGCAGATCGCCGGGACAGTTCAATCAGCCCCAGCATTTT. Its translation: CASRSPGQFNQPQHF.

The chain couples TRBV5-1 to TRBJ1-4, with a possible D match to TRBD1 (5 bases). The CDR3 loop spans 16 amino acids. The germline CDR1 and CDR2 sequences are SGHRS and YFSETQ. The V end lost 0 bases, the J end lost 2 bases, and 11 bases lay between the germline ends. The CDR3 DNA reads TGCGCCAGCAGCTTGGCCCCTCAGGGCACTAATGAAAAACTGTTTTTT. As protein: CASSLAPQGTNEKLFF.

J is TRBJ2-7 and V is TRBV7-2; 9 positions agree with TRBD1. The ends lost 5 bases at V and 3 bases at J; junction bases unmatched: 14. The CDR3 spans 17 residues. Germline V gives CDR1 SGHTA, CDR2 FQGNSA. The CDR3 here is CASSPGTGFVTDYEQYF. DNA of the CDR3: TGTGCCAGCAGCCCCGGGACAGGGTTCGTTACCGACTACGAGCAGTACTTC.

This clonotype was picked up a small number of times. The chain recombines TRBV20-1 with TRBJ1-5; D might be TRBD1 (5 bases). Trimming removed 6 bases at V and 7 bases at J, with 19 bases between. Germline V CDR1 and CDR2: DFQATT, SNEGSKA (reference sequence). The CDR3 totals 14 residues. For the CDR3, the DNA is TGCAGTGCGTCAGACAGCCTACCGGGGCAGCCCCAGCATTTT. Encoded protein: CSASDSLPGQPQHF.

Comment on this clonotype: The conserved phenylalanine or tryptophan normally closing the CDR3 is absent here, so this likely arose from a read error. The DNA is omitted, as the CDR3 cannot be located on it reliably, and the CDR3 follows TCRdb's listing. V and J are TRBV7-8 and TRBJ2-1; the table's D call, TRBD1, has no DNA check behind it. The CDR3 is 13 residues long, ends included. Germline V gene data show CDR1 as SGHVS and CDR2 as FQNEAQ. CDR3 protein: CASSLEASGTRFY.

V usage is TRBV5-1 and J usage is TRBJ2-6; no clear D gene. The CDR3 contains 16 residues. Germline CDR1 reads SGHRS; CDR2 reads YFSETQ. The V gene lost 2 bases and the J gene lost 2 bases, with 11 bases spanning the gap. The CDR3 DNA reads TGCGCCAGCAGCTTTGCCAACTCTCCTGGGGCCAACGTCCTGACTTTC. Translation: CASSFANSPGANVLTF. The entire variable domain, with the rest obtained from reference TRBV5-1 and TRBJ2-6, is as follows: KAGVTQTPRYLIKTRGQQVTLSCSPISGHRSVSWYQQTPGQGLQFLFEYFSETQRNKGNFPGRFSGRQFSNSRSEMNVSTLELGDSALYLCASSFANSPGANVLTFGAGSRLTVL.

DNA of the CDR3: TGCGCCAGCAGCTACTCCGGGACGGCTTCACCCCTCCACTTT. Its protein is CASSYSGTASPLHF. The genes are TRBV5-1 and TRBJ1-6, with D perhaps TRBD1 (5 bases). The CDR3 runs to 14 residues. Germline CDR1 is SGHRS and CDR2 is YFSETQ. V gave up 3 bases and J gave up 9 bases, with 13 bases separating them.

The V and J genes are TRBV4-1 and TRBJ2-1; D gene unclear. The germline gives CDR1 MGHRA, CDR2 YSYEKL. The length of the CDR3 is 14 residues. Between the trimmed V and J ends, which lost 3 bases and 10 bases, there was a span of 16 bases. The DNA for the CDR3 is TGCGCCAGCAGCCAGCCCAGGCACAGTAAAGAGCAGTTCTTC. Its protein is CASSQPRHSKEQFF.

This chain uses TRBV5-6 with TRBJ2-7, with TRBD1 identical over 7 bases. The germline gives CDR1 SGHDT, CDR2 YYEEEE. V trimming: 1 base; J trimming: 3 bases; junction bases outside the gene matches: 10. This CDR3 contains 16 residues. CDR3 residues: CASSLNGPRQGYEQYF. In DNA, the CDR3 is TGTGCCAGCAGCTTGAATGGTCCGAGACAGGGCTACGAGCAGTACTTC.

This clonotype was observed a few times. J is TRBJ2-5 and V is TRBV24-1; D gene unclear. Per germline, CDR1 KGHDR and CDR2 SFDVKD. Trimming took off 3 bases at V and 5 bases at J, with 18 bases between the two ends. There are 16 residues in the CDR3. CDR3 bases: TGTGCCACCAGTGATACCCGGAAGGGAAGGGTGGAGACCCAGTACTTC. Translated: CATSDTRKGRVETQYF.

The chain combines TRBV5-1 with TRBJ1-5, with 9 bases that match TRBD1. This CDR3 is built from 15 residues. The junction had 6 bases not matched to a gene; V was cut back by 4 bases and J by 4 bases. Germline CDR1 reads SGHRS; CDR2 reads YFSETQ. CDR3 sequence reads: CASSSGTGRNQPQHF. In nucleotides, the CDR3 is TGCGCCAGCAGCAGCGGGACAGGGCGTAATCAGCCCCAGCATTTT.

As concerns this clonotype: Its ends do not fully match the called genes, so a read error is possible. CDR3 nucleotides: TGTGCCAGCAGCCTAGCAGGGCAGGTCGAGATCGGGGAGCTGTTTTTT. This gives the protein CASSLAGQVEIGELFF. The chain joins TRBV7-2 to TRBJ2-2; D could derive from TRBD1 or TRBD2 (5 bases each). The CDR3 runs 16 residues. Germline-derived CDR1 and CDR2 are SGHTA and FQGNSA. Drawing the rest from reference TRBV7-2 and TRBJ2-2, the complete variable domain is GAGVSQSPSNKVTEKGKDVELRCDPISGHTALYWYRQSLGQGLEFLIYFQGNSAPDKSGLPSDRFSAERTGGSVSTLTIQRTQQEDSAVYLCASSLAGQVEIGELFFGEGSRLTVL.

There are many counts of this clonotype. CDR3 protein: CAISEPTGRYEQYF. The CDR3 bases are TGTGCCATCAGTGAGCCGACAGGGCGCTACGAGCAGTACTTC. The chain uses TRBV10-3 and TRBJ2-7, with 7 bases identical to TRBD1. The V segment lost 2 bases and the J segment 3 bases; nucleotides outside the gene matches: 4. CDR1 is ENHRY and CDR2 is SYGVKD in the germline V gene. The CDR3 contains 14 residues.

The chain is built from TRBV20-1 and TRBJ2-5; 14 nucleotides agree with TRBD2. CDR1 DFQATT and CDR2 SNEGSKA come from the germline V gene (reference sequence). V trimming: 5 bases; J trimming: 4 bases; junction bases outside the gene matches: 9. The CDR3 is made up of 16 amino acids. The CDR3 loop is CSASGTSGRRLETQYF. The CDR3 nucleotides read TGCAGTGCTTCCGGGACTAGCGGGAGAAGGTTAGAGACCCAGTACTTC.

This chain joins TRBV20-1 and TRBJ2-7, with D perhaps TRBD2 (5 bases). Germline V gene data show CDR1 as DFQATT and CDR2 as SNEGSKA (reference sequence). The V and J ends lost 3 bases and 3 bases respectively, with 15 bases between them. This CDR3 is 14 amino acids long. CDR3 bases: TGCAGTGCTAGCTTATTCGAGGGCAGCTACGAGCAGTACTTC. This translates into CSASLFEGSYEQYF.

This clonotype showed up many times. The chain combines TRBV19 with TRBJ2-7; a possible D gene is TRBD1 (8 bases). Germline loops: CDR1 LNHDA, CDR2 SQIVND (reference sequence). The length of the CDR3 is 13 residues. V lost 5 bases and J 3 bases, leaving 11 bases between the germline ends. DNA of the CDR3: TGTGCCAGTAGTTACAGGGGGGGCTACGAGCAGTACTTC. Translating it yields CASSYRGGYEQYF.

This clonotype was seen at least ten times. V is TRBV20-1 and J is TRBJ2-7; 9 bases align to TRBD2. Germline values: CDR1 DFQATT, CDR2 SNEGSKA (reference sequence). This CDR3 contains 15 residues. V dropped 2 bases and J dropped 7; count of bases not matched to a gene: 12. The CDR3 DNA reads TGCAGTGCTAGATTCTTTGGCCTAGCGGGACGGGAGCAGTACTTC. This sequence encodes CSARFFGLAGREQYF.

This clonotype has ten or more counts. The CDR3 nucleotides are TGTGCCAGCAGCCGAGACGTGAACACTGAAGCTTTCTTT. Amino acids: CASSRDVNTEAFF. The chain links TRBV7-2 to TRBJ1-1, with no clear D. Trimming removed 5 bases at V and 0 bases at J, with 7 bases between. CDR3 length: 13 residues. The germline gives CDR1 SGHTA, CDR2 FQGNSA.

The sample holds many counts of this clonotype. The CDR3 loop is CSVENTTYEQYF. CDR3 in DNA: TGCAGCGTTGAAAACACAACCTACGAGCAGTACTTC. The chain uses TRBV29-1 and TRBJ2-7; D gene ambiguous. This CDR3 is 12 amino acids long. Germline CDR1 SQVTM, CDR2 ANQGSEA. V gave up 2 bases and J gave up 2 bases, with 7 bases separating them.

This clonotype was seen only a few times. This rearrangement joins TRBV20-1 to TRBJ2-1; no clear D gene. V shed 3 bases and J shed 1 base, with 7 bases lying between them. Looked up from germline, CDR1 is DFQATT and CDR2 is SNEGSKA (reference sequence). The CDR3 sequence is 13 residues long. DNA for the CDR3: TGCAGTGCTAGCTCTCGATCCTACAATGAGCAGTTCTTC. This gives the protein CSASSRSYNEQFF.

V and J are TRBV24-1 and TRBJ2-7, with 8 bases lining up with TRBD1. The germline V gene has CDR1 KGHDR and CDR2 SFDVKD. The CDR3 contains 15 residues. V lost 3 bases and J lost 3; bases outside the gene matches: 6. CDR3 coding DNA: TGTGCCACCAGTGATCCCGGGACAGGAGGCTACGAGCAGTACTTC. As protein: CATSDPGTGGYEQYF.

The table lists this clonotype with a count of one. V usage is TRBV12-3 or TRBV12-4 and J usage is TRBJ1-1; D is ambiguous. Trimming pared 7 bases from V and 5 bases from J, leaving 11 bases between. The length of the CDR3 is 12 residues. In DNA form, the CDR3 reads TGTGCCAGCAAATTGGCCTGGACTGAAGCTTTCTTT. Its protein is CASKLAWTEAFF.

The chain combines TRBV6-2 or TRBV6-3 with TRBJ2-4; D is perhaps TRBD2 (7 bases). Germline CDR1 reads MNHEY; CDR2 reads SVGEGT. V was pared by 6 bases and J by 11 bases, with 20 bases between. The CDR3 totals 14 residues. The CDR3 nucleotides are TGTGCCAGCAGCAATGGCGGGGGCCCGACTGTTCAGTACTTC. Amino acid sequence: CASSNGGGPTVQYF.

This clonotype was seen a few times. The V gene is TRBV10-3, the J gene TRBJ2-1, with D tentatively TRBD2 (6 bases). From germline, CDR1 is ENHRY and CDR2 SYGVKD. This CDR3 spans 15 amino acids. The germline V and J ends were trimmed by 10 bases and 6 bases, with 22 bases remaining between them. The CDR3 nucleotides are TGTGCCACCCTACCGAAACGGGAGCAATCCAATGAGCAGTTCTTC. Encoded protein: CATLPKREQSNEQFF.

This clonotype has a handful of counts. This chain joins TRBV20-1 and TRBJ2-5, with TRBD1 matching 9 bases. Per the germline V gene, CDR1 is DFQATT and CDR2 is SNEGSKA (reference sequence). The CDR3 extends over 14 amino acids. Trimming took 3 bases from V and 2 from J; bases not matched to a gene: 4. In DNA form, the CDR3 reads TGCAGTGCTAGGTCGGGACAGGGACAAGAGACCCAGTACTTC. It specifies CSARSGQGQETQYF.

This clonotype occurred a few times. CDR3 amino acids: CASHLAGAGEQFF. The CDR3 coding sequence is TGCGCCAGCCATCTAGCGGGAGCAGGTGAGCAGTTCTTC. The V and J genes are TRBV5-1 and TRBJ2-1, with 10 bases aligning to TRBD2. From germline, CDR1 is SGHRS and CDR2 YFSETQ. The CDR3 has 13 residues. Trimming took 7 bases from V and 9 from J; bases not matched to a gene: 7.

CDR3 amino acids: CASSQGGGTSTDTQYF. The CDR3 region has the DNA TGTGCCAGCAGCCAAGGTGGCGGAACTAGCACAGATACGCAGTATTTT. V usage is TRBV3-1 and J usage is TRBJ2-3; no clear D gene. The CDR3 runs to 16 residues. Germline values: CDR1 LGHDT, CDR2 YNNKEL (reference sequence). V was pared by 1 base and J by 0 bases, with 11 bases between.

Only a few counts were recorded for this clonotype. The chain uses TRBV7-6 and TRBJ2-5; 8 nucleotides agree with TRBD1. With 1 base clipped from V and 5 bases from J, the junction kept 6 bases outside the gene matches. Germline assignment: CDR1 SGHVS and CDR2 FNYEAQ. The CDR3 totals 15 residues. This CDR3 is CASSLGQGFLETQYF. The CDR3 DNA reads as TGTGCCAGCAGCTTAGGACAGGGGTTTCTGGAGACCCAGTACTTC.

The rearrangement uses TRBV12-3 or TRBV12-4 and TRBJ1-5; D gene ambiguous. V lost 4 bases and J lost 5, with 15 bases in between. This CDR3 is 15 amino acids long. CDR3 in amino acids: CASSSLLGYDQPQHF. CDR3 DNA sequence: TGTGCCAGCAGTTCGCTTTTGGGTTATGATCAGCCCCAGCATTTT.

This clonotype has ten or more counts. The chain uses TRBV12-3 or TRBV12-4 and TRBJ1-1, with D perhaps TRBD1 (6 bases). V was cut by 1 base and J by 6 bases, with 15 bases left in between. There are 15 residues in the CDR3. The CDR3 loop is CASSLGQDAFSEAFF. The CDR3 coding sequence is TGTGCCAGCAGTTTAGGACAGGATGCCTTTTCTGAAGCTTTCTTT.